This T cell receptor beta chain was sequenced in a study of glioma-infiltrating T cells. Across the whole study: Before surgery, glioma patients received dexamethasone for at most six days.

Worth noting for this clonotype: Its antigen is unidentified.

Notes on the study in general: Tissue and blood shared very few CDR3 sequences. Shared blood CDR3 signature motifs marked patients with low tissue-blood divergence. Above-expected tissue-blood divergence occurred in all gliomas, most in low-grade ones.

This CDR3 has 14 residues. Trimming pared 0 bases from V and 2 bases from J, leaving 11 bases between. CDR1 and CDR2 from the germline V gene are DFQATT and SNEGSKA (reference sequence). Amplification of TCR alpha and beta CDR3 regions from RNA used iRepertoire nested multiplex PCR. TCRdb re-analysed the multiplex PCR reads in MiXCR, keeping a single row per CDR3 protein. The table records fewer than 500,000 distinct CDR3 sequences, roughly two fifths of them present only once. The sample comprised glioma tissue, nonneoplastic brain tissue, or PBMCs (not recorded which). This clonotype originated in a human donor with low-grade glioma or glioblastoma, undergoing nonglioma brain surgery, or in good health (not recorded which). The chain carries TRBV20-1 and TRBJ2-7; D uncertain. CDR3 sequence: CSARDSRSPYEQYF. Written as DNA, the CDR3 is TGCAGTGCTAGAGATTCCCGGAGCCCCTACGAGCAGTACTTC.